This entry concerns a single TCR beta chain. Its antigen is not identified. This sample is drawn from a study of cytomegalovirus exposure and HLA in healthy donors. Regarding the study as a whole: Across donors, most TCRs were seen rarely, yet some public ones were widespread. The authors enumerated 180 or so TCR beta chains as linked to cytomegalovirus. Specificity for CMV antigens was confirmed in vitro for a few of the CMV-associated chains.

CDR1 is SQVTM and CDR2 is ANQGSEA in the germline V gene. This CDR3 has 16 residues. J was trimmed by 5 bases and V by 1 base; bases with no gene match: 13. Sequenced by immunoSEQ multiplex PCR; TCRdb stores in-frame clones only, minus some. The sample lists about 160,000 clones; 91% were seen once. Among the approximately 130 subjects of the validation cohort, separate from the 666-subject first cohort, were the donors. The origin of this receptor is a woman younger than 35 in good health and CMV-seropositive. V gene TRBV29-1 combines with J gene TRBJ2-5, with 7 bases aligning to TRBD1. Sequencing used PBMCs. The DNA for the CDR3 is TGCAGCGTTGAAGGTCTTAAGACAGGGTTCATGGAGACCCAGTACTTC. This sequence encodes CSVEGLKTGFMETQYF.